What follows is one T cell receptor (beta chain) and its context. Its antigen is unknown. CDR1 and CDR2 from the germline V gene are SGHNT and YYREEE (reference sequence). The CDR3 has 14 amino acids. Trimming stripped 0 bases from V and 3 bases from J, with 10 bases between. This sample was taken from a study of T cell responses to AZD1222 COVID-19 vaccine. The data were produced by immunoSEQ multiplex PCR, yet TCRdb's version contains in-frame clones alone and is incomplete. The data contain some 150,000 clones, about 90% of them singletons. General study results and limits: Dominant at 160-218 and 743-854, vaccine-associated CD4 TCRs also spanned spike. White British donors predominated, females outnumbered males, and clonal diversity was possibly underestimated. Recipients of AZD1222 seropositive at baseline numbered only 6 or 7.

The clonotype comes from an adult who received the AZD1222 COVID-19 vaccine. V is TRBV5-4 and J is TRBJ2-7; D is possibly TRBD1 (5 bases). Source: peripheral blood, taken 28 days after the second AZD1222 dose. CDR3 nucleotide sequence: TGTGCCAGCAGCTTGGGACAGAGAGACTACGAGCAGTACTTC. It yields the protein CASSLGQRDYEQYF.